The 24 T cell receptor beta chains below come from one sample, sequenced in a study of cytomegalovirus exposure and HLA in healthy donors. Primers: 60 Vbeta forward and 13 Jbeta reverse. Some clones are missing from TCRdb's copy, which holds only in-frame ones; the method was immunoSEQ multiplex PCR. This table holds around 170,000 clones, approximately 84% found once. Specimen: PBMCs. The receptors originated from a man in his fifties in good health and CMV-seronegative.

The chain uses TRBV19 and TRBJ1-4, with D perhaps TRBD1 (6 bases). The V and J ends lost 9 bases and 5 bases respectively, with 13 bases between them. Germline lookup yields CDR1 LNHDA and CDR2 SQIVND (reference sequence). This CDR3 region has 13 residues. CDR3 DNA sequence: TGTGCCAGCGGGGACAAGTCGAATGAAAAACTGTTTTTT. Amino acid sequence: CASGDKSNEKLFF. Full variable domain (remainder filled in from reference TRBV19 and TRBJ1-4): DGGITQSPKYLFRKEGQNVTLSCEQNLNHDAMYWYRQDPGQGLRLIYYSQIVNDFQKGDIAEGYSVSREKKESFPLTVTSAQKNPTAFYLCASGDKSNEKLFFGSGTQLSVL.

This chain links TRBV7-9 with TRBJ2-1; 10 bases map to TRBD2. CDR3 length equals 14 residues. The V gene's germline CDR1 is SEHNR and CDR2 FQNEAQ (reference sequence). V lost 5 bases and J lost 9; bases outside the gene matches: 7. CDR3 protein: CASSLGLAGGEQFF. The CDR3 DNA sequence: TGTGCCAGCAGCCTAGGATTAGCGGGGGGTGAGCAGTTCTTC.

The genes are TRBV18 and TRBJ2-4; TRBD1 matches at 7 bases. V lost 6 bases, J lost 1 base, and 6 bases stayed unmatched. The CDR3 runs to 15 residues. CDR1 is KGHSH and CDR2 is LQKENI in the germline V gene. The CDR3 coding sequence is TGTGCCAGCTCGCCGACAGGGAACGCCAAAAACATTCAGTACTTC. Translating gives CASSPTGNAKNIQYF. Filled out from reference TRBV18 and TRBJ2-4, the complete variable domain reads NAGVMQNPRHLVRRRGQEARLRCSPMKGHSHVYWYRQLPEEGLKFMVYLQKENIIDESGMPKERFSAEFPKEGPSILRIQQVVRGDSAAYFCASSPTGNAKNIQYFGAGTRLSVL.

This clone has a single count. The chain joins TRBV9 to TRBJ1-3, with TRBD1 matching over 7 bases. The length of the CDR3 is 13 residues. Germline values: CDR1 SGDLS, CDR2 YYNGEE. V lost 7 bases and J lost 0; bases outside the gene matches: 1. The CDR3 nucleotides read TGTGCCAGCTCAGGGGGCTCTGGAAACACCATATATTTT. It encodes CASSGGSGNTIYF. Looking up the rest from reference TRBV9 and TRBJ1-3 gives the full variable domain: DSGVTQTPKHLITATGQRVTLRCSPRSGDLSVYWYQQSLDQGLQFLIQYYNGEERAKGNILERFSAQQFPDLHSELNLSSLELGDSALYFCASSGGSGNTIYFGEGSWLTVV.

The CDR3 reads CASSTGGAGIKTYEQYF. In DNA form, the CDR3 reads TGTGCCAGCAGCACCGGGGGGGCAGGGATTAAGACCTACGAGCAGTACTTC. The chain joins TRBV5-4 to TRBJ2-7, with TRBD2 matching 8 bases. The V segment lost 4 bases and the J segment 2 bases; nucleotides outside the gene matches: 14. This CDR3 is 17 amino acids long. Looked up from germline, CDR1 is SGHNT and CDR2 is YYREEE (reference sequence).

V and J are TRBV5-1 and TRBJ1-3; possible D gene TRBD1, 6 bases. V was clipped by 5 bases and J by 4 bases, with 10 bases between them. Germline CDR1 is SGHRS and CDR2 is YFSETQ. The CDR3 extends over 13 amino acids. CDR3 coding DNA: TGCGCCAGCAGGTCCGACAGGGGAAACACCATATATTTT. Its translation: CASRSDRGNTIYF.

The chain couples TRBV19 to TRBJ2-1; the D gene is possibly TRBD1 (5 bases). Germline V gene lookup returns CDR1 LNHDA and CDR2 SQIVND (reference sequence). V lost 5 bases to trimming and J lost 0 bases, with 14 bases between them. This CDR3 has 16 amino acids. The CDR3 nucleotides are TGTGCCAGTAGTCCACAGGCGTCCAGCTCCTACAATGAGCAGTTCTTC. Translated: CASSPQASSSYNEQFF.

On this clone itself: Additional DNA sequences in this sample encode the identical CDR3. In nucleotides, the CDR3 is TGTGCCAGCAGCAGCGGAAGCTCCTACAATGAGCAGTTCTTC. It is translated as CASSSGSSYNEQFF. The chain links TRBV27 to TRBJ2-1; D is possibly TRBD2 (5 bases). This CDR3 is 14 amino acids long. Trimming stripped 6 bases from V and 0 bases from J, with 9 bases between. Germline V gene sequence: CDR1 MNHEY, CDR2 SMNVEV (reference sequence).

This CDR3 is CASSARDRETYEQYF. CDR3 DNA: TGTGCCAGCAGCGCCCGGGACAGGGAAACCTACGAGCAGTACTTC. The V gene is TRBV9, the J gene TRBJ2-7; 9 bases fit TRBD1. This CDR3 spans 15 amino acids. The ends lost 3 bases at V and 2 bases at J; junction bases unmatched: 6. CDR1 and CDR2 (germline): SGDLS, YYNGEE.

The J gene is TRBJ2-3, the V gene TRBV4-3; the match to TRBD2 covers 7 bases. Per germline, CDR1 LGHNA and CDR2 YSLEER. Trimming removed 3 bases from V and 6 bases from J; junction bases left unmatched: 15. The CDR3 is made up of 17 amino acids. The CDR3 bases are TGCGCCAGCAGCCAGGGGACTACAGGTCTGATTAGTGATACGCAGTATTTT. Translation: CASSQGTTGLISDTQYF.

This clone was seen a single time. The chain joins TRBV6-1 to TRBJ1-5; TRBD1 matches at 8 bases. This CDR3 comprises 14 residues. Germline CDR1 reads MNHNS; CDR2 reads SASEGT. Unmatched junction bases numbered 3, after V lost 3 bases and J lost 5 bases. The CDR3 DNA reads as TGTGCCAGCAGTGATGGGACAGGAGATCAGCCCCAGCATTTT. Amino acids: CASSDGTGDQPQHF.

This chain joins TRBV6-1 and TRBJ1-5; D call uncertain. The V end lost 7 bases, the J end lost 2 bases, and 15 bases lay between the germline ends. The CDR3 extends over 15 amino acids. Germline V CDR1 and CDR2: MNHNS, SASEGT. DNA for the CDR3: TGTGCCAGCACCATGAACATTCAGGGCAATCAGCCCCAGCATTTT. It codes for CASTMNIQGNQPQHF.

The chain joins TRBV4-1 to TRBJ1-2; D is undetermined. Trimming pared 0 bases from V and 7 bases from J, leaving 12 bases between. The CDR3 consists of 14 residues. Per germline, CDR1 MGHRA and CDR2 YSYEKL. The CDR3 sequence: CASSQDGSRAGYTF. The CDR3 region has the DNA TGCGCCAGCAGCCAAGATGGGAGCCGCGCTGGCTACACCTTC.

V is TRBV18 and J is TRBJ1-6, with D tentatively TRBD1 (6 bases). The CDR3 has 15 residues. Germline lookup yields CDR1 KGHSH and CDR2 LQKENI. V shed 0 bases and J shed 5 bases, with 8 bases lying between them. DNA for the CDR3: TGTGCCAGCTCACCACCAGGACAGAATAATTCACCCCTCCACTTT. Translating gives CASSPPGQNNSPLHF.

This chain joins TRBV11-2 and TRBJ1-2; 10 nucleotides agree with TRBD1. Germline V lookup: CDR1 SGHAT, CDR2 FQNNGV. Trimming at V came to 5 bases and at J to 4 bases, leaving 13 bases not matched to a gene. The CDR3 runs to 17 residues. The CDR3 DNA reads TGTGCCAGCAGCCCCTCCCCGGGACAGGGGTTCCGCTATGGCTACACCTTC. This codes for CASSPSPGQGFRYGYTF.

The chain employs TRBV5-1 and TRBJ1-1; tentative D call: TRBD1 (5 bases). CDR3 length: 17 residues. Per germline, CDR1 SGHRS and CDR2 YFSETQ. Trimming took off 2 bases at V and 2 bases at J, with 19 bases between the two ends. CDR3 amino acids: CASSFGTVRGGNTEAFF. CDR3 sequence (DNA): TGCGCCAGCAGCTTTGGGACGGTGCGGGGGGGTAACACTGAAGCTTTCTTT.

The gene calls are TRBV4-1 and TRBJ2-1; tentative D call: TRBD2 (6 bases). CDR3 length: 15 amino acids. V was pared by 4 bases and J by 5 bases, with 15 bases between. CDR1 and CDR2 (germline): MGHRA, YSYEKL. This CDR3 reads CASSLRGIGDNEQFF. CDR3 DNA sequence: TGCGCCAGCAGCCTTCGGGGGATTGGGGACAATGAGCAGTTCTTC.

This clone was observed once. The DNA for the CDR3 is TGTGCCAGCAGTGAGGGTGCAGTAACTGCGGAGACCCAGTACTTC. Its translation: CASSEGAVTAETQYF. V is TRBV27 and J is TRBJ2-5, with a tentative D call TRBD2 (5 bases). The germline V gene encodes CDR1 MNHEY and CDR2 SMNVEV (reference sequence). The germline V and J ends were trimmed by 5 bases and 5 bases, with 18 bases remaining between them. CDR3 length: 15 residues.

This rearrangement joins TRBV7-6 to TRBJ2-7; 14 bases agree with TRBD2. This CDR3 region has 17 residues. J was trimmed by 4 bases and V by 4 bases; bases with no gene match: 9. Germline CDR1 SGHVS, CDR2 FNYEAQ. For the CDR3, the DNA is TGTGCCAGCAGCTCCGCGGGACTAGCGGGGGACCCTTACGAGCAGTACTTC. Its protein product is CASSSAGLAGDPYEQYF.

The V gene is TRBV4-2, the J gene TRBJ2-7, with 13 positions matching TRBD2. CDR3 size: 15 residues. Germline CDR1 reads LGHNA; CDR2 reads YNFKEQ. After removal of 0 bases from V and 12 bases from J, the junction contained 8 bases not matched to a gene. The CDR3 protein is CASSQDETSGGIMYF. The DNA for the CDR3 is TGTGCCAGCAGCCAAGACGAGACTAGCGGGGGGATCATGTACTTC.

With respect to this clone: Relative to the germline gene, one junction end is altered; a read error may explain this. The chain couples TRBV7-9 to TRBJ2-7; 9 nucleotides line up with TRBD1. CDR1 and CDR2 (germline): SEHNR, FQNEAQ (reference sequence). The CDR3 extends over 17 amino acids. CDR3 loop: CSSSRLTGTGITYEQYF. As DNA, the CDR3 is TGTTCCAGCAGCCGACTTACCGGGACAGGGATAACCTACGAGCAGTACTTC.

The chain links TRBV6-1 to TRBJ2-3, with 9 positions matching TRBD2. Losses at the gene ends were 10 bases for V and 4 bases for J; bases not matched to a gene: 3. Germline assignment: CDR1 MNHNS and CDR2 SASEGT. The CDR3 is made up of 12 amino acids. The CDR3 nucleotides read TGTGCCATTAGCGGGGGCGCAGATACGCAGTATTTT. It encodes CAISGGADTQYF.

The V gene is TRBV11-2, the J gene TRBJ1-4; 8 bases map to TRBD1. Germline CDR1 is SGHAT and CDR2 is FQNNGV. With 5 bases clipped from V and 5 bases from J, the junction kept 7 bases outside the gene matches. The CDR3 loop spans 15 amino acids. The DNA for the CDR3 is TGTGCCAGCAGCCCAGCCGGGACAGGAAATGAAAAACTGTTTTTT. The encoded protein is CASSPAGTGNEKLFF. Full variable domain (outside the CDR3, taken from reference TRBV11-2 and TRBJ1-4): EAGVAQSPRYKIIEKRQSVAFWCNPISGHATLYWYQQILGQGPKLLIQFQNNGVVDDSQLPKDRFSAERLKGVDSTLKIQPAKLEDSAVYLCASSPAGTGNEKLFFGSGTQLSVL.

This clone was counted between two and nine times. The chain joins TRBV5-4 to TRBJ2-5; D is perhaps TRBD2 (6 bases). The CDR3 is 14 amino acids. Germline V CDR1 and CDR2: SGHNT, YYREEE (reference sequence). Trimming left V 2 bases short and J 2 bases short, with 10 bases between. The CDR3 loop reads CASSLPGLQETQYF. The CDR3 region has the DNA TGTGCCAGCAGCTTACCGGGACTGCAAGAGACCCAGTACTTC.